A few counts support the clone carrying this T cell receptor beta chain. The sample is drawn from a study of radiotherapy plus CTLA-4 blockade in lung cancer. Produced via immunoSEQ multiplex PCR; TCRdb's table is partial and in-frame only. The repertoire holds about 98,000 clones, with about 81% as singletons. Source: peripheral blood, taken from a patient treated with radiotherapy plus ipilimumab. The sequence was collected from a human donor with non-small cell lung cancer who had a partial response to radiotherapy plus ipilimumab.

The CDR3 coding sequence is TGTGCCAGCAGCAAAGCTGGCCCCGACAGAAACTACAATGAGCAGTTCTTC. Translating it yields CASSKAGPDRNYNEQFF. The rearrangement uses TRBV21-1 and TRBJ2-1; the D segment call TRBD1 is taken from the table without a DNA check. TRBV21-1 is a known pseudogene. The CDR3 sequence is 17 residues long.